This T cell receptor (beta chain) came from a study of T cells after yellow fever vaccination. Turning to the study itself: Each low-cell-number fraction was prepared by means of SMART-Seq v4 Ultra Low Input. General study findings and limits: From the bulk population, abundant clonotypes could contaminate and appear within FACS-sorted repertoires. Overlap between CD4 and CD8 compartments was detected for a small share of clonotypes. Weaker, the secondary response had a peak occurring faster, on day 5 versus 15.

The V and J ends lost 4 bases and 4 bases, in that order; junction bases with no gene match: 7. Germline V lookup: CDR1 SNHLY, CDR2 FYNNEI. This CDR3 is 15 amino acids long. In TCRdb, the 5' RACE reads were re-called with MiXCR into one record per CDR3 protein. The sample lists around 310,000 distinct CDR3 sequences; around 4.5% were seen once. This clonotype came up many times. Its target is unknown. The chain has TRBV2 and TRBJ1-5; 7 bases fit TRBD1. The sequence was collected from a man between 18 and 29 years old who received the YFV17D yellow fever vaccine. This specimen consisted of PBMCs, obtained 15 days after the yellow fever booster vaccination. The CDR3, as DNA: TGTGCCAGCAGTGGTGGACAGGCTTTGAATCAGCCCCAGCATTTT. The encoded protein is CASSGGQALNQPQHF. The entire variable domain, with the rest obtained from reference TRBV2 and TRBJ1-5, is as follows: EPEVTQTPSHQVTQMGQEVILRCVPISNHLYFYWYRQILGQKVEFLVSFYNNEISEKSEIFDDQFSVERPDGSNFTLKIRSTKLEDSAMYFCASSGGQALNQPQHFGDGTRLSIL.